Here is one T cell receptor beta chain with its context. The entry originates in a study of blood T cell repertoires in COVID-19. About the study: Acute and convalescent COVID-19 samples came from the United States, Italy and Spain. The analysed material was cDNA or gDNA that came from T cells, B-cell-depleted T cells, or PBMCs.

Assay used: immunoSEQ multiplex PCR; TCRdb lists only in-frame clones, some missing. The sample includes 390,000 or so clones, 75% to 90% of them seen just once. This CDR3 comprises 14 residues. Trimming took off 4 bases at V and 4 bases at J, with 13 bases between the two ends. In germline, CDR1 is MRHNA, CDR2 SNTAGT. Sequences were obtained from PBMCs or T cells enriched from blood (not recorded which). The source is a man between 18 and 29 years old who had recovered from COVID-19. The gene calls are TRBV6-4 and TRBJ1-2; no firm D call. Written as DNA, the CDR3 is TGTGCCAGCAGTGCCTTCGGCTCGGGCTATGGCTACACCTTC. Translated, it gives CASSAFGSGYGYTF.